Below are 22 T cell receptor beta chains sequenced from a single sample in a study of shared clonotypes between healthy human individuals. Generated by immunoSEQ multiplex PCR, the TCRdb table keeps only in-frame clones and is missing some. Here the sample spans fewer than 3 million clones, roughly 90% being singletons. The sample was naive CD4+ T cells from PBMCs. Subset reported: CD45RA+ positively selected. Receptors originate from a man younger than 30 in good health. Some clones in this sample may be carry-over from other donors' samples.

V and J are TRBV28 and TRBJ2-1, with unresolved D. The CDR3 covers 14 residues. Trimming took 5 bases from V and 2 from J, leaving 10 bases between them. Germline V gives CDR1 MDHEN, CDR2 SYDVKM. CDR3 DNA: TGTGCCAGCAGTCGCTCCCCCCCCTACAATGAGCAGTTCTTC. Translation gives CASSRSPPYNEQFF.

The rearrangement uses TRBV5-1 and TRBJ1-1; 10 bases line up with TRBD1. V dropped 0 bases and J dropped 8; count of bases not matched to a gene: 7. The CDR3 contains 15 residues. Germline-derived CDR1 and CDR2 are SGHRS and YFSETQ. The CDR3 DNA reads TGCGCCAGCAGCTTGGCAGGAGGGACAGGGGAAGAAGCTTTCTTT. It specifies CASSLAGGTGEEAFF.

The V call is TRBV7-3, the J call TRBJ2-7, with D maybe TRBD2 (5 bases). The CDR3 extends over 13 amino acids. Trimming cost V 4 bases and J 2 bases, with 9 bases left between them. The germline CDR1 and CDR2 sequences are SGHTA and FQGTGA. The CDR3 DNA reads TGTGCCAGCAGCTCGCCGGGGACCTACGAGCAGTACTTC. Residues: CASSSPGTYEQYF.

The chain recombines TRBV9 with TRBJ2-4; D unresolved. Germline values: CDR1 SGDLS, CDR2 YYNGEE. The CDR3 is 17 amino acids. V was cut by 3 bases and J by 2 bases, with 18 bases left in between. The CDR3 region is CASSALLTPNSKNIQYF. CDR3 nucleotide sequence: TGTGCCAGCAGCGCCCTTTTAACTCCCAATTCCAAAAACATTCAGTACTTC.

The gene calls are TRBV7-2 and TRBJ2-7, with 8 nucleotides matching TRBD1. The CDR3 is made up of 14 amino acids. V gave up 6 bases and J gave up 1 base; unmatched junction bases: 5. Germline values: CDR1 SGHTA, CDR2 FQGNSA. The CDR3 DNA reads TGTGCCAGCAGTAGGACAGGGCATTCCTACGAGCAGTACTTC. Amino acids: CASSRTGHSYEQYF.

CDR3 sequence reads: CASSLRTGTNYGYTF. As DNA, the CDR3 is TGTGCCAGCAGTCTAAGGACAGGGACTAACTATGGCTACACCTTC. The chain joins TRBV7-9 to TRBJ1-2, with 8 bases that match TRBD1. CDR1 is SEHNR, CDR2 FQNEAQ, per germline (reference sequence). The length of the CDR3 is 15 residues. V trimming: 6 bases; J trimming: 0 bases; junction bases outside the gene matches: 6.

The rearrangement joins TRBV9 to TRBJ2-1; D may be TRBD1 or TRBD2 (5 bases each). Looked up from germline, CDR1 is SGDLS and CDR2 is YYNGEE. V was shortened by 0 bases and J by 0 bases, with 16 bases between the two germline ends. The CDR3 consists of 18 residues. CDR3 DNA: TGTGCCAGCAGCGTAGTTCCCGGGACGGTGAGCTCCTACAATGAGCAGTTCTTC. Its translation is CASSVVPGTVSSYNEQFF.

This clone was seen once. The chain links TRBV2 to TRBJ1-2; 12 positions match TRBD1. This CDR3 contains 17 residues. Unmatched junction bases numbered 10, after V lost 1 base and J lost 7 bases. The germline gives CDR1 SNHLY, CDR2 FYNNEI. In nucleotides, the CDR3 is TGTGCCAGCAGTGAAGAGGGACAGGGGGCTTGGATAGGTGGCTACACCTTC. It encodes CASSEEGQGAWIGGYTF. Based on the CDR3 plus reference TRBV2 and TRBJ1-2, the full variable domain is EPEVTQTPSHQVTQMGQEVILRCVPISNHLYFYWYRQILGQKVEFLVSFYNNEISEKSEIFDDQFSVERPDGSNFTLKIRSTKLEDSAMYFCASSEEGQGAWIGGYTFGSGTRLTVV.

V usage is TRBV19 and J usage is TRBJ2-7; unclear D gene. This CDR3 has 13 residues. Germline CDR1 is LNHDA and CDR2 is SQIVND (reference sequence). V lost 9 bases and J 2 bases, leaving 14 bases between the germline ends. In DNA form, the CDR3 reads TGTGCCAGCCCCTCCGCCACTCCCTACGAGCAGTACTTC. Its protein is CASPSATPYEQYF.

This clone was counted once. The chain has TRBV10-3 and TRBJ2-5; D unresolved. V was pared by 4 bases and J by 2 bases, with 8 bases between. This CDR3 has 13 residues. CDR1 is ENHRY, CDR2 SYGVKD, per germline. Here the CDR3 DNA reads TGTGCCATCAGTGTCAGGCCGCAAGAGACCCAGTACTTC. Its protein is CAISVRPQETQYF.

This clone was recorded once. The chain recombines TRBV9 with TRBJ2-1; 8 bases match TRBD2. Germline trimming cut 2 bases from V and 2 bases from J; bases unmatched to any gene: 6. The CDR3 covers 16 residues. The germline V gene has CDR1 SGDLS and CDR2 YYNGEE. The CDR3 DNA reads as TGTGCCAGCAGCGTTTTTAGCGGGGCGACCTACAATGAGCAGTTCTTC. It codes for CASSVFSGATYNEQFF.

This chain joins TRBV11-2 and TRBJ1-2; D is uncertain. The CDR3 consists of 16 residues. Looked up from germline, CDR1 is SGHAT and CDR2 is FQNNGV. Trimming pared 1 base from V and 5 bases from J, leaving 17 bases between. This chain's CDR3 is CASSLVAGARLYGYTF. The CDR3, as DNA: TGTGCCAGCAGCTTAGTTGCCGGCGCGAGGCTTTATGGCTACACCTTC.

With respect to this clone: Other DNA sequences of this sample code for an identical CDR3. The chain recombines TRBV5-6 with TRBJ1-3; no clear D gene. This CDR3 is 12 amino acids long. Germline loops: CDR1 SGHDT, CDR2 YYEEEE. Trimming pared 1 base from V and 2 bases from J, leaving 1 base between. The DNA of the CDR3 is TGTGCCAGCAGCTTGCCTGGAAACACCATATATTTT. It translates to CASSLPGNTIYF.

This rearrangement joins TRBV6-1 to TRBJ1-2; maybe TRBD1 (5 bases). CDR3 length equals 15 residues. Germline loops: CDR1 MNHNS, CDR2 SASEGT. Deletions cut 0 bases from V and 8 bases from J, with 16 bases between. The chain's CDR3 is CASSEAPGRVVGYTF. CDR3 DNA: TGTGCCAGCAGTGAAGCGCCGGGCAGGGTGGTAGGCTACACCTTC.

The chain recombines TRBV5-1 with TRBJ2-1, with 10 bases identical to TRBD2. Looked up from germline, CDR1 is SGHRS and CDR2 is YFSETQ. CDR3 size: 19 residues. Unmatched junction bases numbered 17, after V lost 4 bases and J lost 4 bases. The CDR3, as DNA: TGCGCCAGCAGCCATCGACTAGCGGGCGAGGGCCGAGGGTACAATGAGCAGTTCTTC. It specifies CASSHRLAGEGRGYNEQFF.

This clone showed up just once. The CDR3 spells CASSPEGTGFGANVLTF. The CDR3, as DNA: TGTGCCAGCAGCCCAGAGGGGACAGGGTTTGGGGCCAACGTCCTGACTTTC. The chain recombines TRBV9 with TRBJ2-6; 9 nucleotides agree with TRBD1. Germline CDR1 SGDLS, CDR2 YYNGEE. Germline trimming cut 4 bases from V and 3 bases from J; bases unmatched to any gene: 8. This CDR3 spans 17 amino acids.

With regard to this clone: The sample holds other DNA sequences that translate to the same CDR3. V and J are TRBV18 and TRBJ2-3; D is unclear. This CDR3 is built from 14 residues. V was shortened by 2 bases and J by 0 bases, with 6 bases between the two germline ends. Per the germline V gene, CDR1 is KGHSH and CDR2 is LQKENI. CDR3 loop: CASSPELSTDTQYF. DNA for the CDR3: TGTGCCAGCTCACCAGAATTGAGCACAGATACGCAGTATTTT.

The chain employs TRBV27 and TRBJ1-4, with 9 bases aligning to TRBD1. The CDR3 is 15 amino acids. Trimming cost V 5 bases and J 4 bases; bases outside gene matches: 5. The germline V gene has CDR1 MNHEY and CDR2 SMNVEV (reference sequence). The CDR3 DNA follows: TGTGCCAGCAGTCCAGACAGGGGGTTTAATGAAAAACTGTTTTTT. It encodes CASSPDRGFNEKLFF.

This clone was picked up one time. The rearrangement uses TRBV7-9 and TRBJ2-3; maybe TRBD2 (5 bases). Trimming took 2 bases from V and 2 from J, leaving 8 bases between them. The germline CDR1 and CDR2 sequences are SEHNR and FQNEAQ (reference sequence). CDR3 length equals 14 residues. CDR3 sequence reads: CASSLIAPTDTQYF. CDR3 sequence (DNA): TGTGCCAGCAGCTTAATAGCGCCCACAGATACGCAGTATTTT. Together with reference TRBV7-9 and TRBJ2-3, the CDR3 gives the full variable domain: DTGVSQNPRHKITKRGQNVTFRCDPISEHNRLYWYRQTLGQGPEFLTYFQNEAQLEKSRLLSDRFSAERPKGSFSTLEIQRTEQGDSAMYLCASSLIAPTDTQYFGPGTRLTVL.

This clone was counted once. This chain links TRBV6-5 with TRBJ2-7, with a tentative D call TRBD1 (6 bases). The germline V gene encodes CDR1 MNHEY and CDR2 SVGAGI. This CDR3 has 16 residues. Trimming cost V 2 bases and J 3 bases, with 17 bases left between them. The CDR3 DNA sequence: TGTGCCAGCAGTTACGGGACAACCCAACCCCACTACGAGCAGTACTTC. Its translation is CASSYGTTQPHYEQYF.

The genes are TRBV28 and TRBJ1-2; 8 bases fit TRBD1. Losses at the gene ends were 2 bases for V and 8 bases for J; bases not matched to a gene: 7. This CDR3 comprises 14 residues. Germline loops: CDR1 MDHEN, CDR2 SYDVKM. CDR3 amino acids: CASSLQGAPRGYTF. In DNA form, the CDR3 reads TGTGCCAGCAGTTTACAGGGGGCCCCTAGGGGCTACACCTTC.

The rearrangement joins TRBV7-8 to TRBJ2-5, with D possibly called TRBD1 or TRBD2 (5 bases each). Germline V gives CDR1 SGHVS, CDR2 FQNEAQ. V gave up 6 bases and J gave up 5 bases, with 19 bases separating them. The CDR3 covers 15 residues. The CDR3 protein is CASSSLVGPPETQYF. Written as DNA, the CDR3 is TGTGCCAGCAGTTCCCTCGTGGGACCCCCGGAGACCCAGTACTTC.